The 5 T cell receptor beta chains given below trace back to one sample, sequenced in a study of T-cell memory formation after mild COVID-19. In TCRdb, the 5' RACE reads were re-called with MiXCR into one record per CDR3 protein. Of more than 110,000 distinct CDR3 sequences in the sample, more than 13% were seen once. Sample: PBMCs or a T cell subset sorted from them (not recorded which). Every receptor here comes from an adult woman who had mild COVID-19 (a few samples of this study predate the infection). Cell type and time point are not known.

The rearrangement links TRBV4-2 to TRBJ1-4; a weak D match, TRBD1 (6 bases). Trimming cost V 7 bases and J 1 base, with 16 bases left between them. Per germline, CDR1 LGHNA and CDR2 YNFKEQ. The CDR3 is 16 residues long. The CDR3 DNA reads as TGTGCCAGCACTTGGGGGCCCAGGGGAACTAATGAAAAACTGTTTTTT. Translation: CASTWGPRGTNEKLFF.

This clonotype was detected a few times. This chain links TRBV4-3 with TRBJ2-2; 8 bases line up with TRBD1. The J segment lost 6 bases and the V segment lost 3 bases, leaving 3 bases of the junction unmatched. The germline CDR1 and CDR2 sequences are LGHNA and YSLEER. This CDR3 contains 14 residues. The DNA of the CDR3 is TGCGCCAGCAGCCAGGACAGGGAGGCCGGGGAGCTGTTTTTT. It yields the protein CASSQDREAGELFF.

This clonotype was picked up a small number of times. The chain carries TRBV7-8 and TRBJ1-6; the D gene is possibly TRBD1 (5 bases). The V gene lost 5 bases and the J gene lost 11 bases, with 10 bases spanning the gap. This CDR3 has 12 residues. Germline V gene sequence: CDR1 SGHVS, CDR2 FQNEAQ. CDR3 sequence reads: CASSLWGPPLHF. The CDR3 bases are TGTGCCAGCAGCCTCTGGGGACCACCCCTCCACTTT.

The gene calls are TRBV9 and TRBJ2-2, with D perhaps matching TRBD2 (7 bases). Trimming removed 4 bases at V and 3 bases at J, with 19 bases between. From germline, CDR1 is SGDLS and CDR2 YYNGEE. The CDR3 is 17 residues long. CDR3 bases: TGTGCCAGCAGCACTCCCCTGGCGGGGGCGGACACCGGGGAGCTGTTTTTT. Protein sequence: CASSTPLAGADTGELFF.

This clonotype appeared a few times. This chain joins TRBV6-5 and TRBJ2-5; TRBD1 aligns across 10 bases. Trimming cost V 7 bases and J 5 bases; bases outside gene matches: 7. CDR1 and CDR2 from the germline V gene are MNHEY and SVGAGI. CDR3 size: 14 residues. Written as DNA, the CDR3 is TGTGCCAGCACTCCGACAGGGGGCGACGAGACCCAGTACTTC. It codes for CASTPTGGDETQYF.